These 32 T cell receptor beta chains were sequenced from one sample in a study of blood T cell repertoires in COVID-19 (dated by TCRdb to the early 2020s). Libraries were built with the immunoSEQ multiplex PCR assay. TCRdb took this table from immuneACCESS and kept in-frame rearrangements with V and J called. Such tables lack part of the clones; where checked against another copy, unresolved V genes explain under half of the gap, and the rest is unexplained. In this sample the table shows approximately 97,000 clones, roughly nine tenths of which occur a single time. Less than 2% of the sample is held by the ten biggest clonotypes. Specimen: peripheral blood. These receptors were taken from a man between 60 and 75 years old with acute or convalescent COVID-19.

This rearrangement joins TRBV19 to TRBJ1-1; perhaps TRBD1 as D (5 bases). The germline gives CDR1 LNHDA, CDR2 SQIVND (reference sequence). Trimming removed 10 bases from V and 4 bases from J, with 19 bases in between. This CDR3 is built from 14 residues. In DNA, the CDR3 is TGTGCCACTCGGAGGGGTAGTGGGTTCACTGAAGCTTTCTTT. It is translated as CATRRGSGFTEAFF.

The V gene is TRBV10-3, the J gene TRBJ2-3; a weak D match, TRBD1 (6 bases). The V end lost 5 bases, the J end lost 0 bases, and 15 bases lay between the germline ends. Germline V lookup: CDR1 ENHRY, CDR2 SYGVKD. The CDR3 has 16 residues. The CDR3 DNA follows: TGTGCCATCAGTCTAATCGGACAGTCTAGCACAGATACGCAGTATTTT. This codes for CAISLIGQSSTDTQYF.

The chain combines TRBV6-1 with TRBJ2-3; the match to TRBD2 covers 12 bases. Unmatched junction bases numbered 1, after V lost 1 base and J lost 2 bases. This CDR3 comprises 16 residues. Germline V gene sequence: CDR1 MNHNS, CDR2 SASEGT. The CDR3 reads CASSEGTSGDTDTQYF. In nucleotides, the CDR3 is TGTGCCAGCAGTGAAGGGACTAGCGGGGACACAGATACGCAGTATTTT.

This clone was observed a handful of times. V and J are TRBV7-2 and TRBJ1-5, with D possibly being TRBD1 (6 bases). V shed 5 bases and J shed 6 bases, with 11 bases lying between them. The germline gives CDR1 SGHTA, CDR2 FQGNSA. The CDR3 sequence is 13 residues long. The CDR3 sequence is CASSAFRGQPQHF. Written as DNA, the CDR3 is TGTGCCAGCAGCGCCTTCAGGGGTCAGCCCCAGCATTTT.

The rearrangement uses TRBV18 and TRBJ1-2, with D possibly TRBD1 on 6 matching bases. This CDR3 is built from 14 residues. Per the germline V gene, CDR1 is KGHSH and CDR2 is LQKENI. V lost 3 bases and J 0 bases, leaving 8 bases between the germline ends. CDR3 loop: CASSPGQSNYGYTF. In DNA form, the CDR3 reads TGTGCCAGCTCACCCGGACAGTCTAACTATGGCTACACCTTC. Together with reference TRBV18 and TRBJ1-2, the CDR3 gives the full variable domain: NAGVMQNPRHLVRRRGQEARLRCSPMKGHSHVYWYRQLPEEGLKFMVYLQKENIIDESGMPKERFSAEFPKEGPSILRIQQVVRGDSAAYFCASSPGQSNYGYTFGSGTRLTVV.

This chain links TRBV9 with TRBJ1-3, with 8 bases matching TRBD1. J gave up 2 bases and V 4 bases, and 5 bases lay outside the gene matches. Germline V lookup: CDR1 SGDLS, CDR2 YYNGEE. This CDR3 is built from 15 residues. CDR3 sequence reads: CASSYDRGPGNTIYF. CDR3 bases: TGTGCCAGCAGCTACGACAGGGGCCCTGGAAACACCATATATTTT.

V is TRBV19 and J is TRBJ2-1, with TRBD2 matching 8 bases. V was pared by 3 bases and J by 7 bases, with 14 bases of the junction left unmatched. This CDR3 contains 17 residues. CDR1 and CDR2 (germline): LNHDA, SQIVND (reference sequence). CDR3 in DNA: TGTGCCAGTAGTATTTCAGTCGTCGGGGGGGCTCTAAATGAGCAGTTCTTC. The encoded protein is CASSISVVGGALNEQFF.

Only one count was recorded for this clone. This chain links TRBV7-9 with TRBJ1-2; D is ambiguous. Trimming removed 5 bases from V and 0 bases from J, with 13 bases in between. Germline assignment: CDR1 SEHNR and CDR2 FQNEAQ (reference sequence). This CDR3 comprises 15 residues. DNA for the CDR3: TGTGCCAGCAGCCCCTGGGGAGTAGCTAACTATGGCTACACCTTC. This gives the protein CASSPWGVANYGYTF.

The chain joins TRBV4-1 to TRBJ2-2; D not certain. CDR3 length: 15 amino acids. The germline V and J ends were trimmed by 3 bases and 1 base, with 9 bases remaining between them. The germline V gene has CDR1 MGHRA and CDR2 YSYEKL. CDR3 loop: CASSHSVQNTGELFF. CDR3 DNA: TGCGCCAGCAGCCATTCGGTCCAGAACACCGGGGAGCTGTTTTTT.

The chain combines TRBV5-8 with TRBJ2-5; 11 bases fit TRBD1. Trimming at V came to 4 bases and at J to 5 bases, leaving 16 bases not matched to a gene. Germline CDR1 reads SGHTS; CDR2 reads YDEGEE. The CDR3 spans 18 residues. This CDR3 reads CASSQAAGTGGPVETQYF. CDR3 coding DNA: TGTGCCAGCAGCCAAGCCGCCGGGACAGGGGGACCTGTGGAGACCCAGTACTTC. Complete variable domain (other parts from reference TRBV5-8 and TRBJ2-5): EAGVTQSPTHLIKTRGQQATLRCSPISGHTSVYWYQQALGLGLQFLLWYDEGEERNRGNFPPRFSGRQFPNYSSELNVNALELEDSALYLCASSQAAGTGGPVETQYFGPGTRLLVL.

V and J are TRBV4-2 and TRBJ2-3; the match to TRBD1 covers 11 bases. Unmatched junction bases numbered 14, after V lost 0 bases and J lost 9 bases. CDR1 and CDR2 (germline): LGHNA, YNFKEQ. CDR3 size: 18 residues. The CDR3 here is CASSQESRDRGYGDTQYF. As DNA, the CDR3 is TGTGCCAGCAGCCAAGAGTCCAGGGACAGGGGGTATGGGGACACGCAGTATTTT.

The gene calls are TRBV6-5 and TRBJ2-2; maybe TRBD1 (6 bases). CDR3 length: 13 residues. Germline-derived CDR1 and CDR2 are MNHEY and SVGAGI. The V and J ends lost 7 bases and 6 bases respectively, with 12 bases between them. DNA of the CDR3: TGTGCCAGCATCAAGACAGGCTCCGGGGAGCTGTTTTTT. Translated: CASIKTGSGELFF.

J is TRBJ1-2 and V is TRBV2; no clear D gene. CDR1 and CDR2 (germline): SNHLY, FYNNEI. Between the trimmed V and J ends, which lost 7 bases and 7 bases, there was a span of 16 bases. The CDR3 has 13 residues. The chain's CDR3 is CASTERAPSGYTF. The DNA of the CDR3 is TGTGCCAGCACCGAGCGGGCTCCGTCTGGCTACACCTTC.

DNA for the CDR3: TGCGCCAGCAGCTTAGGGACAGCGGAGAACACTGAAGCTTTCTTT. This translates into CASSLGTAENTEAFF. V and J are TRBV5-1 and TRBJ1-1; TRBD1 aligns across 7 bases. The ends lost 2 bases at V and 1 base at J; junction bases unmatched: 5. This CDR3 is built from 15 residues. Germline V CDR1 and CDR2: SGHRS, YFSETQ. The whole variable domain, remainder taken from reference TRBV5-1 and TRBJ1-1, is KAGVTQTPRYLIKTRGQQVTLSCSPISGHRSVSWYQQTPGQGLQFLFEYFSETQRNKGNFPGRFSGRQFSNSRSEMNVSTLELGDSALYLCASSLGTAENTEAFFGQGTRLTVV.

The genes are TRBV27 and TRBJ1-1; 11 positions match TRBD1. The CDR3 loop spans 14 amino acids. The V and J ends lost 3 bases and 5 bases, in that order; junction bases with no gene match: 2. The V gene's germline CDR1 is MNHEY and CDR2 SMNVEV (reference sequence). For the CDR3, the DNA is TGTGCCAGCAGTTTGGGGACAGGGGGTACTGAAGCTTTCTTT. Its protein product is CASSLGTGGTEAFF.

The V call is TRBV11-1, the J call TRBJ2-5; a possible D gene is TRBD1 (5 bases). The CDR3 is 14 residues long. With 0 bases removed from V and 3 bases from J, the gap between germline ends came to 8 bases. In germline, CDR1 is SGHAT, CDR2 FQDESV (reference sequence). CDR3: CASSLATGEETQYF. As DNA, the CDR3 is TGTGCCAGCAGCTTAGCCACAGGCGAAGAGACCCAGTACTTC.

This chain uses TRBV5-1 with TRBJ1-1; unclear D gene. Deletions cut 0 bases from V and 0 bases from J, with 6 bases between. Germline V gene sequence: CDR1 SGHRS, CDR2 YFSETQ. This CDR3 is 14 amino acids long. The CDR3 loop is CASSLGVMNTEAFF. CDR3 coding DNA: TGCGCCAGCAGCTTGGGAGTTATGAACACTGAAGCTTTCTTT.

The chain links TRBV25-1 to TRBJ1-5; tentative D call: TRBD1 (6 bases). Germline loops: CDR1 MGHDK, CDR2 SYGVNS. V gave up 1 base and J gave up 0 bases, with 16 bases separating them. The CDR3 is 18 amino acids. CDR3 bases: TGTGCCAGCAGTGAATGGGTGACAGGTGATTATAGCAATCAGCCCCAGCATTTT. Translation: CASSEWVTGDYSNQPQHF.

The chain joins TRBV25-1 to TRBJ1-1, with D tentatively TRBD1 (5 bases). CDR1 is MGHDK, CDR2 SYGVNS, per germline. This CDR3 contains 15 residues. Trimming stripped 3 bases from V and 1 base from J, with 12 bases between. The DNA for the CDR3 is TGTGCCAGCAGTGATGTCGGACATCGGAACACTGAAGCTTTCTTT. Residues: CASSDVGHRNTEAFF.

The rearrangement uses TRBV5-1 and TRBJ2-4; TRBD1 matches at 10 bases. This CDR3 is 20 amino acids long. Unmatched junction bases numbered 16, after V lost 3 bases and J lost 1 base. Germline CDR1 and CDR2: SGHRS and YFSETQ. The CDR3 DNA reads as TGCGCCAGCAGCTCCCCCGGGACAGGGGTCCCCTCGAGTGCCAAAAACATTCAGTACTTC. Translation gives CASSSPGTGVPSSAKNIQYF.

The V call is TRBV5-1, the J call TRBJ1-2, with D unresolved. Looked up from germline, CDR1 is SGHRS and CDR2 is YFSETQ. This CDR3 is 13 amino acids long. Trimming removed 0 bases at V and 4 bases at J, with 7 bases between. The CDR3 region is CASSLDIPYGYTF. The CDR3 nucleotides read TGCGCCAGCAGCTTGGACATCCCCTATGGCTACACCTTC. Filled out from reference TRBV5-1 and TRBJ1-2, the complete variable domain reads KAGVTQTPRYLIKTRGQQVTLSCSPISGHRSVSWYQQTPGQGLQFLFEYFSETQRNKGNFPGRFSGRQFSNSRSEMNVSTLELGDSALYLCASSLDIPYGYTFGSGTRLTVV.

The rearrangement joins TRBV5-4 to TRBJ1-6, with D tentatively TRBD1 (5 bases). CDR3 length: 13 residues. Germline CDR1 is SGHNT and CDR2 is YYREEE (reference sequence). Between the trimmed V and J ends, which lost 2 bases and 10 bases, there was a span of 10 bases. The CDR3 is CASSFQGTSPLHF. The CDR3 nucleotides read TGTGCCAGCAGCTTCCAGGGTACCTCACCCCTCCACTTT.

The rearrangement uses TRBV2 and TRBJ1-2; D might be TRBD1 (6 bases). The CDR3 length is 12 residues. Per the germline V gene, CDR1 is SNHLY and CDR2 is FYNNEI. Deletions cut 6 bases from V and 7 bases from J, with 12 bases between. As DNA, the CDR3 is TGTGCCAGCAGCCGGACAGAAGGTGGCTACACCTTC. Translated, it gives CASSRTEGGYTF. The full variable domain, completed using reference TRBV2 and TRBJ1-2, is EPEVTQTPSHQVTQMGQEVILRCVPISNHLYFYWYRQILGQKVEFLVSFYNNEISEKSEIFDDQFSVERPDGSNFTLKIRSTKLEDSAMYFCASSRTEGGYTFGSGTRLTVV.

In regard to this clone: The sample holds other DNA sequences that translate to the same CDR3. V usage is TRBV30 and J usage is TRBJ1-1; 7 positions match TRBD1. Germline V CDR1 and CDR2: GTSNPN, SVGIG (reference sequence). Trimming removed 2 bases from V and 1 base from J; junction bases left unmatched: 1. The CDR3 totals 13 residues. CDR3 bases: TGTGCCTGGAGTCACAGGGGGAACACTGAAGCTTTCTTT. It specifies CAWSHRGNTEAFF.

This clone was observed a single time. The V and J genes are TRBV6-5 and TRBJ1-6; the match to TRBD1 covers 7 bases. This CDR3 is 15 amino acids long. CDR1 is MNHEY, CDR2 SVGAGI, per germline. Trimming cost V 2 bases and J 7 bases; bases outside gene matches: 5. In nucleotides, the CDR3 is TGTGCCAGCAGTTACCTACCGGGACAGAATTCACCCCTCCACTTT. This sequence encodes CASSYLPGQNSPLHF.

The chain is built from TRBV7-9 and TRBJ2-2; a weak D match, TRBD1 (5 bases). Germline V CDR1 and CDR2: SEHNR, FQNEAQ (reference sequence). This CDR3 is built from 15 residues. Trimming took 4 bases from V and 1 from J, leaving 10 bases between them. This chain's CDR3 is CASSYPGQNTGELFF. CDR3 DNA: TGTGCCAGCAGCTACCCCGGACAGAACACCGGGGAGCTGTTTTTT.

This sequence joins TRBV5-5 and TRBJ1-2; 9 bases are shared with TRBD1. V dropped 4 bases and J dropped 3; count of bases not matched to a gene: 7. CDR1 and CDR2 (germline): SGHKS, YYEKEE (reference sequence). The CDR3 loop spans 15 amino acids. This chain's CDR3 is CASSGGDRVHYGYTF. The CDR3 DNA follows: TGTGCCAGCAGCGGAGGGGACAGGGTCCACTATGGCTACACCTTC.

The chain couples TRBV7-2 to TRBJ2-4, with D perhaps TRBD1 (5 bases). The CDR3 runs 15 residues. Trimming left V 0 bases short and J 0 bases short, with 6 bases between. Germline lookup yields CDR1 SGHTA and CDR2 FQGNSA. The CDR3 sequence: CASSLAGVAKNIQYF. CDR3 in DNA: TGTGCCAGCAGCTTAGCAGGGGTAGCCAAAAACATTCAGTACTTC.

The genes are TRBV4-1 and TRBJ2-5; 7 nucleotides align to TRBD1. CDR1 is MGHRA, CDR2 YSYEKL, per germline. Trimming cost V 8 bases and J 2 bases; bases outside gene matches: 5. The CDR3 contains 13 residues. The CDR3 region is CASGTAPQETQYF. As DNA, the CDR3 is TGCGCCAGCGGGACAGCCCCTCAAGAGACCCAGTACTTC.

DNA of the CDR3: TGTGCCAGCAGCCCCGGACTAGCGGGGGGTGGAGAGACCCAGTACTTC. As protein: CASSPGLAGGGETQYF. The chain combines TRBV7-7 with TRBJ2-5; TRBD2 matches 14 bases. Germline-derived CDR1 and CDR2 are SSHAT and FNYEAQ (reference sequence). The J segment lost 4 bases and the V segment lost 5 bases, leaving 6 bases of the junction unmatched. The CDR3 is made up of 16 amino acids.

The chain joins TRBV15 to TRBJ1-5; TRBD1 agrees at 7 bases. There are 15 residues in the CDR3. After removal of 6 bases from V and 4 bases from J, the junction contained 9 bases not matched to a gene. Germline lookup yields CDR1 LNHNV and CDR2 YYDKDF (reference sequence). DNA for the CDR3: TGTGCCACCAGAATAGGACAGGAGACTAATCAGCCCCAGCATTTT. This encodes CATRIGQETNQPQHF. Drawing the rest from reference TRBV15 and TRBJ1-5, the complete variable domain is DAMVIQNPRYQVTQFGKPVTLSCSQTLNHNVMYWYQQKSSQAPKLLFHYYDKDFNNEADTPDNFQSRRPNTSFCFLDIRSPGLGDTAMYLCATRIGQETNQPQHFGDGTRLSIL.

The V call is TRBV29-1, the J call TRBJ1-2; TRBD1 is a possible D gene (6 bases). V lost 3 bases and J lost 3, with 8 bases in between. Germline assignment: CDR1 SQVTM and CDR2 ANQGSEA. The CDR3 runs to 12 residues. CDR3 sequence reads: CSVETGYYGYTF. For the CDR3, the DNA is TGCAGCGTTGAGACAGGCTACTATGGCTACACCTTC.